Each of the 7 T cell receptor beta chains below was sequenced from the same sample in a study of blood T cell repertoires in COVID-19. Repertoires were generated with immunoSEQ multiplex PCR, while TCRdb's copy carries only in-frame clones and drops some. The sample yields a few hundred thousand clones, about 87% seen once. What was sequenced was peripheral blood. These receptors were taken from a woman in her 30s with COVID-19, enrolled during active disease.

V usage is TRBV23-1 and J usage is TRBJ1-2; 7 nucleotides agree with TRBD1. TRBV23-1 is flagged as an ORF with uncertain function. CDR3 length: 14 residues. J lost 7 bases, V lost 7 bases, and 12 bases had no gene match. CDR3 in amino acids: CASISSMQGGGYTF. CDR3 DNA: TGCGCCAGCATATCAAGTATGCAGGGGGGTGGCTACACCTTC.

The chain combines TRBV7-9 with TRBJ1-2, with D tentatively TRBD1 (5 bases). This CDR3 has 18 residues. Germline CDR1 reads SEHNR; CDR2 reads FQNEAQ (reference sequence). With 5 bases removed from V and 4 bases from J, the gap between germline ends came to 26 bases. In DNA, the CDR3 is TGTGCCAGCAGCCCGGAGGGGTTGGGAGAGAGAAGAGGCTATGGCTACACCTTC. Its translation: CASSPEGLGERRGYGYTF.

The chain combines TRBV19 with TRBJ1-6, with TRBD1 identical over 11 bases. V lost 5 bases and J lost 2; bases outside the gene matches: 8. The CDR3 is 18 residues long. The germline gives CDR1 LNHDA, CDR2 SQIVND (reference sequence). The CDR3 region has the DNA TGTGCCAGTAGTCTTTGGACAGGGGGCGCAACCTATAATTCACCCCTCCACTTT. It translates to CASSLWTGGATYNSPLHF.

The CDR3 is CASSLGSAGRYVEQFF. The CDR3 DNA is TGTGCCAGCAGCTTAGGTTCCGCGGGGAGGTACGTTGAGCAGTTCTTC. The V call is TRBV27, the J call TRBJ2-1; a possible D gene is TRBD2 (6 bases). The germline V and J ends were trimmed by 6 bases and 9 bases, with 24 bases remaining between them. The germline V gene encodes CDR1 MNHEY and CDR2 SMNVEV (reference sequence). This CDR3 comprises 16 residues.

The CDR3 DNA follows: TGTGCCAGCAGTTACCCTAAAGAGACCCAGTACTTC. The encoded protein is CASSYPKETQYF. V and J are TRBV6-5 and TRBJ2-5, with D unresolved. V was clipped by 2 bases and J by 3 bases, with 4 bases between them. This CDR3 contains 12 residues. Germline V gene lookup returns CDR1 MNHEY and CDR2 SVGAGI.

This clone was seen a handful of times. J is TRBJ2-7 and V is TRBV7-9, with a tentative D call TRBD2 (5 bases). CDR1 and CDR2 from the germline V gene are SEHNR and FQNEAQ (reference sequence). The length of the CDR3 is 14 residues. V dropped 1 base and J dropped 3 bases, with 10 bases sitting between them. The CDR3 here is CASSLVGVGYEQYV. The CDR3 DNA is TGTGCCAGCAGCTTAGTCGGGGTGGGCTACGAGCAGTACGTC.

CDR3 sequence reads: CASSMTHGNTIYF. In DNA, the CDR3 is TGTGCCAGTAGTATGACACACGGAAACACCATATATTTT. This sequence joins TRBV19 and TRBJ1-3; D remains ambiguous. V lost 3 bases, J lost 4 bases, and 7 bases lay in between. Germline-derived CDR1 and CDR2 are LNHDA and SQIVND (reference sequence). The CDR3 has 13 residues.